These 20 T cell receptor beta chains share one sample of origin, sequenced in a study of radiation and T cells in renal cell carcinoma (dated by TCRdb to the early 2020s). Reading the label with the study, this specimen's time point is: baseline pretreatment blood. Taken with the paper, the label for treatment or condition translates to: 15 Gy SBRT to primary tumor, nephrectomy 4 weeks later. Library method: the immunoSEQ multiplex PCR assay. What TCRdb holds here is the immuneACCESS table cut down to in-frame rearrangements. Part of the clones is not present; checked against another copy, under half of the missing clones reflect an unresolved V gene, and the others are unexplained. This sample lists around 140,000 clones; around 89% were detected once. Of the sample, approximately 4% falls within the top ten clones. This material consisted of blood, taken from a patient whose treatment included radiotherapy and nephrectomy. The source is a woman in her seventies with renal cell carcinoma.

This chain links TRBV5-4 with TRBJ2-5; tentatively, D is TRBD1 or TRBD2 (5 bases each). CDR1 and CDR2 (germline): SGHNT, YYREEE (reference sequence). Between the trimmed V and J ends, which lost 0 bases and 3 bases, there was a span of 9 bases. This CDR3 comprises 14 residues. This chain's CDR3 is CASSLGGGKETQYF. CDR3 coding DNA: TGTGCCAGCAGCTTGGGTGGGGGTAAAGAGACCCAGTACTTC. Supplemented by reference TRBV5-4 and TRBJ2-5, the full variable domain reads ETGVTQSPTHLIKTRGQQVTLRCSSQSGHNTVSWYQQALGQGPQFIFQYYREEENGRGNFPPRFSGLQFPNYSSELNVNALELDDSALYLCASSLGGGKETQYFGPGTRLLVL.

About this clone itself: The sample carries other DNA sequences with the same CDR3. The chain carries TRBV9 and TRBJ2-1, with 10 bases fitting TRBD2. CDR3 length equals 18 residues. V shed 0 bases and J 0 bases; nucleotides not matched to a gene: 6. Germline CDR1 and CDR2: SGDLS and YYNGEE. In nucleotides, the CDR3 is TGTGCCAGCAGCGTAGGTCTAGCGGGGGCCAGCTCCTACAATGAGCAGTTCTTC. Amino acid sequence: CASSVGLAGASSYNEQFF.

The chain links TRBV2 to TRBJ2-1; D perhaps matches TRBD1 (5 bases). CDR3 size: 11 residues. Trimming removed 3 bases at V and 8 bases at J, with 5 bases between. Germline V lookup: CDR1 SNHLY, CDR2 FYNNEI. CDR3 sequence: CASSDRDEQFF. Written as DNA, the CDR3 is TGTGCCAGCAGTGACAGGGATGAGCAGTTCTTC.

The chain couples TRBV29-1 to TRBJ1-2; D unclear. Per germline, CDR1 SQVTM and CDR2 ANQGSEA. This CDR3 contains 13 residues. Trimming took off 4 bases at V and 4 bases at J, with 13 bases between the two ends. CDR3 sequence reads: CSVVVVFPYGYTF. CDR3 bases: TGCAGCGTTGTAGTGGTTTTCCCCTATGGCTACACCTTC.

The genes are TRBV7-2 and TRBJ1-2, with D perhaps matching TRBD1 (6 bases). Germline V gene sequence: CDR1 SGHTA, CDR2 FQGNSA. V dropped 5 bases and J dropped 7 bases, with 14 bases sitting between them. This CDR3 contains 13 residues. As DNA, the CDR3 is TGTGCCAGCAGCGGGGTGGGGGGCGGTGGCTACACCTTC. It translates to CASSGVGGGGYTF.

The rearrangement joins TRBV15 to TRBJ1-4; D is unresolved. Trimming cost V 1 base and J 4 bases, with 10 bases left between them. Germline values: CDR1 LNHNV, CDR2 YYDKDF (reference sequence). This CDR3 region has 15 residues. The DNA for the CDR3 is TGTGCCACCAGCAGAGTACCCAGTTTTAATGAAAAACTGTTTTTT. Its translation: CATSRVPSFNEKLFF.

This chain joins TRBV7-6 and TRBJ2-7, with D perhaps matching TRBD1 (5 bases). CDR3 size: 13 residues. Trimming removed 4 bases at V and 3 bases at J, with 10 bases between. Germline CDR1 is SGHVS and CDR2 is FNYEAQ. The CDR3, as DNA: TGTGCCAGCAGCTACACGGACAACTACGAGCAGTACTTC. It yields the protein CASSYTDNYEQYF.

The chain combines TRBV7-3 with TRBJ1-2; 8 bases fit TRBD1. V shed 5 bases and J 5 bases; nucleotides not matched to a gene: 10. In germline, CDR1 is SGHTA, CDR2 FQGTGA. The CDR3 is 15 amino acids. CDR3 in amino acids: CASSQGAGPFYGYTF. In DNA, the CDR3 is TGTGCCAGCAGCCAGGGGGCGGGACCGTTTTATGGCTACACCTTC.

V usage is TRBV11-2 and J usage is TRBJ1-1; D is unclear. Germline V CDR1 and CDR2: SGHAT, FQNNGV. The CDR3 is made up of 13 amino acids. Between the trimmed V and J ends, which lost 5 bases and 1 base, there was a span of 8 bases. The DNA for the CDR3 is TGTGCCAGCAGCAGGACCGAGAACACTGAAGCTTTCTTT. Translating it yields CASSRTENTEAFF.

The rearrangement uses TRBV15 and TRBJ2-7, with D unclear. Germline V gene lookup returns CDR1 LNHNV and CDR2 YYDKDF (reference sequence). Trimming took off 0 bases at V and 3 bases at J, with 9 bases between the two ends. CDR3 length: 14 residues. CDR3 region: CATSRDLNSYEQYF. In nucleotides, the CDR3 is TGTGCCACCAGCAGAGATCTTAACAGCTACGAGCAGTACTTC.

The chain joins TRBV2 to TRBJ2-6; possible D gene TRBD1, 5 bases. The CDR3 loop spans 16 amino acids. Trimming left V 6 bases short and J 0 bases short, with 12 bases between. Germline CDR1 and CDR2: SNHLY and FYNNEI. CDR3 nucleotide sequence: TGTGCCAGCAGCCCTACAGGATTCTCTGGGGCCAACGTCCTGACTTTC. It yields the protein CASSPTGFSGANVLTF.

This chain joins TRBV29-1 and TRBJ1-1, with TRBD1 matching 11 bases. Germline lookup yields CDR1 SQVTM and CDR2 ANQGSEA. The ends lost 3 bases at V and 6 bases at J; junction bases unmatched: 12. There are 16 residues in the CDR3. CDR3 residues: CSVDRTGGGSGAEAFF. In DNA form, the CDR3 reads TGCAGCGTTGACAGGACAGGGGGCGGAAGCGGGGCTGAAGCTTTCTTT.

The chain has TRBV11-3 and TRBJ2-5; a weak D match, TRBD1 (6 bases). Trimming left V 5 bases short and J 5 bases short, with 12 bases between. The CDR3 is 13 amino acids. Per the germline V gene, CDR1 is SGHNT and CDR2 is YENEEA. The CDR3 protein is CASSQGLQETQYF. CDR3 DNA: TGTGCCAGCAGCCAGGGGTTACAGGAGACCCAGTACTTC.

In DNA, the CDR3 is TGTGCCAGCAGCCAGGGACAGGAAAACACCGGGGAGCTGTTTTTT. Translation gives CASSQGQENTGELFF. The V and J genes are TRBV5-4 and TRBJ2-2; 8 nucleotides line up with TRBD1. With 4 bases clipped from V and 2 bases from J, the junction kept 4 bases outside the gene matches. This CDR3 has 15 amino acids. From germline, CDR1 is SGHNT and CDR2 YYREEE (reference sequence).

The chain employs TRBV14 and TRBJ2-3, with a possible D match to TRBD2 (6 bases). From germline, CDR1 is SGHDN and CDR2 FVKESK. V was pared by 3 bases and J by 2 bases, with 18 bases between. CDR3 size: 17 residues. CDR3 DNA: TGTGCCAGCAGCCAGCCGACTAGGTTGAGTTCCACAGATACGCAGTATTTT. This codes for CASSQPTRLSSTDTQYF.

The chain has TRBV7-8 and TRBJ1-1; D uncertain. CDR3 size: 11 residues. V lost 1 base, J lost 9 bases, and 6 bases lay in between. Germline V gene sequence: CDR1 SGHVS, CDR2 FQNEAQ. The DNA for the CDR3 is TGTGCCAGCAGCTTAGTAGGCCAAGCTTTCTTT. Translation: CASSLVGQAFF.

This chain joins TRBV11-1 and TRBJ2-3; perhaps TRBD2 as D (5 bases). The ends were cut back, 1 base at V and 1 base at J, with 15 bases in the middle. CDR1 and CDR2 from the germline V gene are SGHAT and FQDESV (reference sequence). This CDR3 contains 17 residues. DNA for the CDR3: TGTGCCAGCAGCTTAGGTGATGTGACTATACGCACAGATACGCAGTATTTT. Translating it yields CASSLGDVTIRTDTQYF.

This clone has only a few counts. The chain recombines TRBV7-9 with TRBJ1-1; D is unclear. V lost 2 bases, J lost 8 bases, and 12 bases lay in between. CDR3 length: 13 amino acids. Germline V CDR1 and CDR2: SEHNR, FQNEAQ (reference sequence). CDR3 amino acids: CASSLLEVTEAFF. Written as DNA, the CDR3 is TGTGCCAGCAGCTTACTTGAGGTAACGGAAGCTTTCTTT.

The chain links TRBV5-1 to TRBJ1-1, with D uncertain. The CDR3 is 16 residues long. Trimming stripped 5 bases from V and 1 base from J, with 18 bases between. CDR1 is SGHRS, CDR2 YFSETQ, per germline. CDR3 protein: CASSSNIGLSNTEAFF. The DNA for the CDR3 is TGCGCCAGCAGTTCAAACATAGGGCTTTCGAACACTGAAGCTTTCTTT. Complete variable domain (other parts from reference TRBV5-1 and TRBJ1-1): KAGVTQTPRYLIKTRGQQVTLSCSPISGHRSVSWYQQTPGQGLQFLFEYFSETQRNKGNFPGRFSGRQFSNSRSEMNVSTLELGDSALYLCASSSNIGLSNTEAFFGQGTRLTVV.

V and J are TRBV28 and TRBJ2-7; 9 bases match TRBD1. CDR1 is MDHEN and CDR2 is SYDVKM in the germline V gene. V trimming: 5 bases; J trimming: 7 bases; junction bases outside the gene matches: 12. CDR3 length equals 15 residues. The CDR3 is CASSVITGGIKEQYF. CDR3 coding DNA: TGTGCCAGCAGTGTAATTACAGGGGGCATCAAAGAGCAGTACTTC.